This T cell receptor beta chain was captured in a study of blood T cell repertoires in COVID-19. Study-wide context: Spain, Italy and the United States supplied samples that represented acute and convalescent COVID-19. PBMCs, B-cell-depleted T cells, or T cells provided the cDNA or gDNA that made up the material.

The table came from immunoSEQ multiplex PCR; TCRdb's copy has only in-frame clones and leaves some out. The sample consists of fewer than 200,000 clones, 86% of them appearing once. CDR1 and CDR2 from the germline V gene are SGHRS and YFSETQ. The CDR3 is 15 amino acids. The V gene end was trimmed by 4 bases and the J gene end by 7 bases; junction bases not matched to a gene: 8. Sequencing input: peripheral blood. The J gene is TRBJ2-3, the V gene TRBV5-1, with 11 bases identical to TRBD2. This sequence was found in a man between 45 and 60 years old with active or convalescent COVID-19. CDR3 amino acids: CASSTIAGGVNTQYF. In DNA form, the CDR3 reads TGCGCCAGCAGCACGATAGCGGGAGGGGTCAATACGCAGTATTTT. The whole variable domain, remainder taken from reference TRBV5-1 and TRBJ2-3, is KAGVTQTPRYLIKTRGQQVTLSCSPISGHRSVSWYQQTPGQGLQFLFEYFSETQRNKGNFPGRFSGRQFSNSRSEMNVSTLELGDSALYLCASSTIAGGVNTQYFGPGTRLTVL.